The present T cell receptor beta chain was sequenced within a study of shared clonotypes between healthy human individuals. V was shortened by 4 bases and J by 2 bases, with 11 bases between the two germline ends. The CDR3 spans 14 residues. The V gene's germline CDR1 is WNHNN and CDR2 SYGVQD (reference sequence). Study-level results: Naive subsets generally exceeded memory subsets in estimated richness. Several donors showed sharing of about 4.7% of naive CD4 clonotypes. Large depth notwithstanding, sorted-subset sequencing proved incomplete by rarefaction.

Concerning this clone: Its antigen is undetermined.

Some clones are missing from TCRdb's copy, which holds only in-frame ones; the method was immunoSEQ multiplex PCR. The sample consists of millions of clones, 90% to 95% of them appearing once. This chain connects TRBV10-1 to TRBJ1-2; TRBD1 is a possible D gene (5 bases). This sequence was found in a man aged 18 to 30 in good health. Sequencing was done on a sample of naive CD4+ T cells sorted from blood. Subset: CD45RA+ positively selected. The CDR3 DNA follows: TGCGCCAGCAGTGCAATTGACAGAAACTATGGCTACACCTTC. It is translated as CASSAIDRNYGYTF.